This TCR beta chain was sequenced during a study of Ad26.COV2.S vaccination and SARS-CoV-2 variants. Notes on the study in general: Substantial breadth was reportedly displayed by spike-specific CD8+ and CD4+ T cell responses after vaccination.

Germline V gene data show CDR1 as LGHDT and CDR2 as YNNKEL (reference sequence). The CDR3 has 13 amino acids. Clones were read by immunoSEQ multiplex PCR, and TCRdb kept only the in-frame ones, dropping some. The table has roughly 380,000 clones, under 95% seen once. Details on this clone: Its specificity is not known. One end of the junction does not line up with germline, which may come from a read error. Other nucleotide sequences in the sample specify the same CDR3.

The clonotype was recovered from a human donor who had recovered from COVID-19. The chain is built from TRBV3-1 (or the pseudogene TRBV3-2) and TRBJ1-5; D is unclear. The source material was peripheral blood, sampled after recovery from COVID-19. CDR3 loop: CASSQDTRQPQHF. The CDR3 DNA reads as TGTGCCAGCAGTCAAGATACTAGGCAGCCCCAGCATTTT.